This TCR beta chain was retrieved from a study of PD-L1 blockade in urothelial cancer. Study overall: Between 0 and 3 prior chemotherapy regimens had been given to patients.

V was trimmed by 2 bases and J by 1 base, leaving 13 bases between them. Germline V CDR1 and CDR2: SGHTA, FQGNSA. The CDR3 loop spans 16 amino acids. Profiling relied on immunoSEQ multiplex PCR, and the TCRdb table lists in-frame clones only, not all of them. The table records roughly 74,000 clones, around 87% of them present only once. All patients handed over anywhere from 1 to 8 samples, pretreatment and on-treatment. The TCR originated in a woman in her 70s with urothelial cancer. The chain couples TRBV7-2 to TRBJ2-3; no clear D gene. Here the sequenced sample was PBMCs, taken around atezolizumab (anti-PD-L1) treatment. The CDR3 protein is CASSLTRSLRTDTQYF. CDR3 nucleotide sequence: TGTGCCAGCAGCTTAACGAGGTCTCTCCGCACAGATACGCAGTATTTT.